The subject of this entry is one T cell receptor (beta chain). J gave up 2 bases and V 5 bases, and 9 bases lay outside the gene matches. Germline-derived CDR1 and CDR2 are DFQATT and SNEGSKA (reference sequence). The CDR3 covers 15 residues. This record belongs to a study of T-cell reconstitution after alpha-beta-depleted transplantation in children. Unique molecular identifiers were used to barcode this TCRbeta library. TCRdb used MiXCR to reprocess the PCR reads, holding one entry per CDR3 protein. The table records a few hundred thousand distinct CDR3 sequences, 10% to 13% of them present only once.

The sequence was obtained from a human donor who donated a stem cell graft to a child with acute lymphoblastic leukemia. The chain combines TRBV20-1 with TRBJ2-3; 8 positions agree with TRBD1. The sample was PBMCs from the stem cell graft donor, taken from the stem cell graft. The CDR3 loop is CSAEEGDRITDTQYF. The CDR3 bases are TGCAGTGCTGAGGAAGGGGACAGGATCACAGATACGCAGTATTTT.